The 5 T cell receptor beta chains below come from one sample, sequenced in a study of T cell changes during pregnancy in multiple sclerosis. Sequencing used immunoSEQ multiplex PCR; TCRdb keeps in-frame clones, though not all of them. There are roughly 52,000 clones in the sample; roughly 94% occur only once, and around 3.5% lies in the top ten. The source material was CD8+ T cells from peripheral blood mononuclear cells, sampled in the third trimester of pregnancy. Every receptor here comes from a female donor with multiple sclerosis, enrolled in a pregnancy study.

This chain connects TRBV5-5 to TRBJ2-7; TRBD1 matches 8 bases. Germline CDR1 and CDR2: SGHKS and YYEKEE (reference sequence). With 4 bases clipped from V and 13 bases from J, the junction kept 4 bases outside the gene matches. The CDR3 totals 10 residues. CDR3 bases: TGTGCCAGCAGCAACGACAGGGGTTACTTC. As protein: CASSNDRGYF.

Written as DNA, the CDR3 is TGTGCCAGCAGTTACTCGGCCAGGCAGAACACTGAAGCTTTCTTT. This codes for CASSYSARQNTEAFF. The chain joins TRBV6-5 to TRBJ1-1; no definite D call. Trimming took 0 bases from V and 1 from J, leaving 9 bases between them. The CDR3 has 15 residues. Germline CDR1 and CDR2: MNHEY and SVGAGI.

The chain combines TRBV4-3 with TRBJ1-1, with D tentatively TRBD1 (5 bases). Trimming removed 0 bases at V and 5 bases at J, with 13 bases between. Germline-derived CDR1 and CDR2 are LGHNA and YSLEER. The CDR3 is 15 residues long. The CDR3 loop reads CASSQDGGGDTEAFF. CDR3 bases: TGCGCCAGCAGCCAAGATGGGGGAGGGGATACTGAAGCTTTCTTT.

The J gene is TRBJ2-5, the V gene TRBV7-8; D is uncertain. Germline V gene data show CDR1 as SGHVS and CDR2 as FQNEAQ. The CDR3 sequence is 14 residues long. The V end lost 3 bases, the J end lost 1 base, and 9 bases lay between the germline ends. The CDR3 here is CASSLIQPQETQYF. CDR3 DNA: TGTGCCAGCAGCTTGATACAGCCCCAAGAGACCCAGTACTTC.

This chain links TRBV27 with TRBJ2-1, with D perhaps matching TRBD1 (6 bases). CDR3 length equals 12 residues. In germline, CDR1 is MNHEY, CDR2 SMNVEV (reference sequence). V lost 8 bases to trimming and J lost 9 bases, with 14 bases between them. CDR3 DNA sequence: TGTGCCAGCGGCTACAGGGCCGGTGAGCAGTTCTTC. Translating gives CASGYRAGEQFF.